This T cell receptor beta chain stems from a study of CD8 T cells in ankylosing spondylitis. Study outcomes and limitations: In ankylosing spondylitis blood, a motif of several highly homologous TCR beta variants appeared characteristic. In reactive arthritis synovial fluid and blood, some motif variants had been reported before. Relatively scarce in peripheral blood, disease-linked clones were CD8+.

For TCR beta, libraries came from quantitative 5'-RACE with molecular barcodes. TCRdb fed the 5' RACE reads into MiXCR, producing one record per CDR3 protein. The table lists about 400,000 distinct CDR3 sequences, 20% to 25% of them singletons. This clonotype was counted ten times or more. As yet, its antigen is unknown. V was cut by 3 bases and J by 2 bases, with 10 bases left in between. This CDR3 is built from 14 residues. CDR1 and CDR2 (germline): SGHTA, FQGNSA. The genes are TRBV7-2 and TRBJ2-5, with D unresolved. Sequencing was carried out using blood, either unsorted or a sorted T cell fraction (not recorded which). This receptor was obtained from a male donor with ankylosing spondylitis. The CDR3 is CASSFPGKQETQYF. CDR3 DNA: TGTGCCAGCAGCTTCCCGGGTAAACAAGAGACCCAGTACTTC.